This TCR beta chain stems from a study of cytomegalovirus exposure and HLA in healthy donors. General study findings and limits: In a later analysis, most CMV-associated TCR beta chains appeared HLA-restricted.

Use of 60 Vbeta and 13 Jbeta primers characterized the PCR. The method was immunoSEQ multiplex PCR; TCRdb's version includes in-frame clones alone and lacks a portion of them. The table has almost 200,000 clones, roughly three quarters seen once. As for this clone: Its specificity is not known.

V shed 7 bases and J shed 4 bases, with 25 bases lying between them. This CDR3 contains 17 residues. Germline lookup yields CDR1 LNHDA and CDR2 SQIVND (reference sequence). The rearrangement uses TRBV19 and TRBJ1-1; D is possibly TRBD1 (5 bases). This sequence was found in a male donor in good health and CMV-seropositive. Sequencing was carried out using PBMCs. CDR3 bases: TGTGCCAGTACAGGGCGACTCCTCCATGCAACGGGCACTGAAGCTTTCTTT. It specifies CASTGRLLHATGTEAFF.